Listed below are T cell receptor beta chains from one sample, sequenced in a study of glioma-infiltrating T cells after dendritic cell vaccination. Repertoires were generated with immunoSEQ multiplex PCR, while TCRdb's copy carries only in-frame clones and drops some. The data hold 75,000 to 95,000 clones, with roughly 84% observed a single time. The input for sequencing was blood, taken after dendritic cell vaccination. The receptor set was obtained from a human donor with glioblastoma. Both conserved end residues are part of each CDR3. The D gene is left open where the match is weak. Some rows have no size entry. The others give once, few or many, or a class for an expanded clone.

d_call	v_call	j_call	clone_size	cdr3_nt	cdr3_aa
TRBD1	TRBV4-1	TRBJ1-5	-	TGCGCCAGCAGCCACCGCGGGACAGGGGAGGGTCAGCCCCAGCATTTT	CASSHRGTGEGQPQHF
-	TRBV6-4	TRBJ1-1	-	TGTGCCAGCAGTGAAAGGGGGATGAGGACTGAAGCTTTCTTT	CASSERGMRTEAFF
-	TRBV4-1	TRBJ2-4	-	TGCGCCAGCAGCCAAGGAGGCCCCCGCTCCACTAAAAACATTCAGTACTTC	CASSQGGPRSTKNIQYF
TRBD1	TRBV9	TRBJ2-5	-	TGTGCCAGCAGCACCGCTTCCGGGACAGGGGGGAGTGACCAGTACTTC	CASSTASGTGGSDQYF
-	TRBV7-3	TRBJ1-1	-	TGTGCCAGCAGCTTACGGGGAGGGGACACTGAAGCTTTCTTT	CASSLRGGDTEAFF
-	TRBV5-6	TRBJ2-7	-	TGTGCCAGCAAATTGTTCGGGCAGGGGGGCTACGAGCAGTACTTC	CASKLFGQGGYEQYF
TRBD2	TRBV2	TRBJ2-7	-	TGTGCCAGCAGTGGGACTAGCGGGGGACTCGAGCAGTACTTC	CASSGTSGGLEQYF
-	TRBV5-4	TRBJ2-1	-	TGTGCCAGCAGCTTTAGTGGTGGCTCCTACAATGAGCAGTTCTTC	CASSFSGGSYNEQFF
TRBD2	TRBV5-6	TRBJ2-7	-	TGTGCCAGCAGCCCAGTTCCAGCGGGAGTTCACGAGCAGTACTTC	CASSPVPAGVHEQYF
-	TRBV11-2	TRBJ1-4	-	TGTGCCAGCAGCTTCCGGGACAACCTAGGACTGTTTTTT	CASSFRDNLGLFF
TRBD2	TRBV28	TRBJ2-1	-	TGTGCCAGCAGTTCCCCGGGACTAGGGGCCTATGAGCAGTTCTTC	CASSSPGLGAYEQFF
TRBD1	TRBV19	TRBJ2-7	-	TGTGCCAGTAGTATGGGACAGTTCTCGGCCGAGCAGTACTTC	CASSMGQFSAEQYF
-	TRBV6-1	TRBJ1-1	-	TGTGCCAGCAGTGAAATTATAACAAACCAATATGAAGCTTTCTTT	CASSEIITNQYEAFF
-	TRBV4-3	TRBJ2-7	-	TGCGCCAGCAGCCAGACAGGTTACTCCTACGAGCAGTACTTC	CASSQTGYSYEQYF
-	TRBV21-1	TRBJ1-3	once	TGTGCCAGCAGCAAAGCGGGACAGGGTGGGGAAGGGGATCACTCTGGAAACACCATATATTTT	CASSKAGQGGEGDHSGNTIYF
TRBD1	TRBV5-1	TRBJ2-2	once	TGCGCCAGCAGCACCGAGACAGGGGCGGGCACCGGGGAGCTGTTTTTT	CASSTETGAGTGELFF
TRBD1	TRBV4-3	TRBJ2-7	-	TGCGCCAGCAGCCAAGGTACATGGACAGGGGACTACGAGCAGTACTTC	CASSQGTWTGDYEQYF
TRBD2	TRBV11-3	TRBJ2-2	-	TGTGCCAGCAGCTTAGCCCCCGGGGGGGCTAACACCGGGGAGCTGTTTTTT	CASSLAPGGANTGELFF
TRBD1	TRBV19	TRBJ2-5	once	TGTGCCAGTAGCCCACAGGGGGAGACCCAGTACTTC	CASSPQGETQYF
-	TRBV21-1	TRBJ1-2	-	TGTGCCAGCAATCCACGAATGAGGGTCCTTCTCTTCTATGGCTACACCTTC	CASNPRMRVLLFYGYTF
TRBD1	TRBV29-1	TRBJ2-1	-	TGCAGCGTTGAAGGGACAGGGGGCGCTGACCACAATGAGCAGTTCTTC	CSVEGTGGADHNEQFF
-	TRBV7-6	TRBJ2-1	-	TGTGCCAGCAGCTGGGGGAGGTACAATGAGCAGTTCTTC	CASSWGRYNEQFF
-	TRBV7-3	TRBJ2-1	few	TGTGCCAGCAGCCTCGACAATGAGCAGTTCTTC	CASSLDNEQFF
TRBD1	TRBV19	TRBJ1-2	-	TGTGCCAGTAGTAGACTACCGGGACAGGGGGCGCAAGGCTACACCTTC	CASSRLPGQGAQGYTF
-	TRBV5-1	TRBJ2-5	-	TGCGCCAGCAGCTTAGGAGGGACAGTCCGCCAAGAGACCCAGTACTTC	CASSLGGTVRQETQYF
TRBD1	TRBV7-2	TRBJ1-3	-	TGTGCCAGCAGCTTAGGGAGGCCAGGGGGATCTGGAAACACCATATATTTT	CASSLGRPGGSGNTIYF
-	TRBV7-3	TRBJ1-2	-	TGTGCCAGCAGCTTGCAGGGGAGCTATGGCTACACCTTC	CASSLQGSYGYTF
-	TRBV6-5	TRBJ1-1	-	TGTGCCAGCAGAACTACAGGGAGGGGGAACACTGAAGCTTTCTTT	CASRTTGRGNTEAFF
TRBD1	TRBV18	TRBJ1-4	-	TGTGCCAGCTCCCCGACGGACAGGGGAGGGTCTAATGAAAAACTGTTTTTT	CASSPTDRGGSNEKLFF
TRBD1	TRBV14	TRBJ2-7	-	TGTGCCAGCAGTCCGTACAGGGGCGTCTTCTACGAGCAGTACTTC	CASSPYRGVFYEQYF
-	TRBV27	TRBJ1-2	-	TGTGCCAGCAGTCTATGGACGGGGTATGGCTACACCTTC	CASSLWTGYGYTF
TRBD1	TRBV7-8	TRBJ1-2	-	TGTGCCAGCAGCTTAGAGCCGACAGGGGATGGCTACACCTTC	CASSLEPTGDGYTF
-	TRBV7-2	TRBJ2-6	-	TGTGCCAGCAGCTTTGGCCTTCAGGGCGGGGCCAACGTCCTGACTTTC	CASSFGLQGGANVLTF
TRBD2	TRBV2	TRBJ2-7	-	TGTGCCAGCAGAGCACTAGCGGGGCAACCCTCCTACGAGCAGTACTTC	CASRALAGQPSYEQYF
-	TRBV29-1	TRBJ1-2	-	TGCAGCGTTGAGAGTAAGGGAGCGAGCTATGGCTACACCTTC	CSVESKGASYGYTF
TRBD1	TRBV19	TRBJ1-1	-	TGTGCCAGTAGTATAGACCCCGACAGGGAGGCAGCTTTCTTT	CASSIDPDREAAFF
TRBD2	TRBV5-1	TRBJ2-5	-	TGCGCCAGCAGCGTCCGGGGGGAACGACAAGAGACCCAGTACTTC	CASSVRGERQETQYF
-	TRBV2	TRBJ1-4	-	TGTGCCAGCCAGGGTTCAGGGGAAAAACTGTTTTTT	CASQGSGEKLFF
TRBD1	TRBV2	TRBJ2-7	-	TGTGCCAGCAGGGGACAGGGGCGGGCCTACGAGCAGTACTTC	CASRGQGRAYEQYF
-	TRBV6-5	TRBJ1-3	-	TGTGCCAGCAGTTACAGGTTGGGGCCAGGAAACACCATATATTTT	CASSYRLGPGNTIYF
TRBD2	TRBV19	TRBJ2-3	-	TGTGCCAGTACCCGGACTAGCGGGAGGGCTAGCACAGATACGCAGTATTTT	CASTRTSGRASTDTQYF
TRBD1	TRBV19	TRBJ1-1	few	TGTGCCAGTACTAAGACAGGGGCGAACACTGAAGCTTTCTTT	CASTKTGANTEAFF
-	TRBV1	TRBJ1-6	-	TGCACCAGCAGCCAAGCCTCCTGCCAGGGTAGCTCACCCCTCCACTTT	CTSSQASCQGSSPLHF
TRBD1	TRBV29-1	TRBJ2-1	-	TGCAGCGTACTGGCACATCCCGGGACAGGGAGGGATGAGCAGTTCTTC	CSVLAHPGTGRDEQFF
TRBD1	TRBV7-9	TRBJ1-1	once	TGTGCCGGGGGGGACAGGGAAGTTGGAGCTTTCTTT	CAGGDREVGAFF
TRBD2	TRBV7-2	TRBJ2-2	-	TGTGCCAGCAGCCCCCAGGGAGTAGCGGGAGGAACCGGGGAGCTGTTTTTT	CASSPQGVAGGTGELFF
TRBD1	TRBV6-1	TRBJ1-2	once	TGTGCCAGCAGTGAAGAGGAATCGGACAGGGGGAATGGGGGCTACACCTTC	CASSEEESDRGNGGYTF
TRBD1	TRBV7-6	TRBJ1-1	few	TGTGCCAGCAGCTTAGCACAGGGGGTGATGAACACTGAAGCTTTCTTT	CASSLAQGVMNTEAFF
TRBD2	TRBV5-1	TRBJ2-2	-	TGCGCCAGCAGCCCGGGACTAGCGGGGGCGAACACCGGGGAGCTGTTTTTT	CASSPGLAGANTGELFF
-	TRBV6-1	TRBJ1-2	-	TGTGCCAGCAGTGAATATTTGGGCCGGAACTATGGCTACACCTTC	CASSEYLGRNYGYTF
-	TRBV5-6	TRBJ1-2	-	TGTGCCAGCAGCTTGGCCGGGACACACTATGGCTACACCTTC	CASSLAGTHYGYTF
TRBD1	TRBV9	TRBJ1-1	few	TGTGCCAGCAGCGAAAAGGGACAGGGGCGGTCTGAAGCTTTCTTT	CASSEKGQGRSEAFF
-	TRBV27	TRBJ1-4	-	TGTGCCAGCAGTTTAATCGGGGGGACTAATGAAAAACTGTTTTTT	CASSLIGGTNEKLFF
TRBD2	TRBV6-5	TRBJ2-5	-	TGTGCCAGCATCGGGACTAGCGGGGTTCGGACCCAGTACTTC	CASIGTSGVRTQYF
-	TRBV6-4	TRBJ2-1	-	TGTGCCAGCAGTGACTGGGGCGGCCGAAAGAGCTATGAGCAGTTCTTC	CASSDWGGRKSYEQFF